Sequencing of this TCR beta chain was carried out in a study of T cells in Graves' hyperthyroidism and ophthalmopathy. Across the study: At the time of initial diagnosis and before any treatment, peripheral blood was collected.

The study's findings and limits: A model built on 13 V-J features separated ophthalmopathy from stable hyperthyroidism. Blood also carried most thyroid clonotypes expanded above 0.001.

The CDR3 sequence is 16 residues long. Trimming took 1 base from V and 0 from J, leaving 10 bases between them. The V gene's germline CDR1 is KGHDR and CDR2 SFDVKD. Amplification yielded TCR beta CDR3 regions, with RNA transcripts as the source. A set of HTBI primers served as the primers for a first-round RT-PCR of the TCR CDR3. MiXCR was run by TCRdb on the multiplex PCR reads, yielding one entry per CDR3 protein. The sample has a few hundred thousand distinct CDR3 sequences; roughly 15% are singletons. As regards this clonotype: Its antigen remains unidentified.

This sequence was found in a woman aged 40 to 49 with Graves' ophthalmopathy. The sample was blood. The V call is TRBV24-1, the J call TRBJ2-3; no firm D call. Here the CDR3 reads CATSDFGRTSTDTQYF. The CDR3 DNA follows: TGTGCCACCAGTGATTTCGGCAGAACTAGCACAGATACGCAGTATTTT.